The 18 T cell receptor beta chains below come from one sample, sequenced in a study of human versus mouse CDR3 diversity and MHC coevolution. TCRdb's copy holds only in-frame clones and misses some; the assay was immunoSEQ multiplex PCR. The sample lists 50,000 to 65,000 clones; over 90% were seen once. Sequenced material: naive CD4+ T cells from blood. Subset described: CD45RO-negative CD62L-positive naive CD4 T cells. The receptor set was obtained from a person aged 55 to 75 in good health.

The CDR3 sequence: CASSWTSMNTGELFF. The CDR3 DNA sequence: TGTGCCAGCAGTTGGACTAGCATGAACACCGGGGAGCTGTTTTTT. The genes are TRBV6-1 and TRBJ2-2; 8 nucleotides match TRBD2. The CDR3 is 15 residues long. Germline V gene sequence: CDR1 MNHNS, CDR2 SASEGT. Trimming cost V 5 bases and J 1 base; bases outside gene matches: 3.

The chain has TRBV9 and TRBJ1-5; D perhaps matches TRBD1 (6 bases). Trimming left V 5 bases short and J 0 bases short, with 15 bases between. This CDR3 has 16 residues. Germline V gene lookup returns CDR1 SGDLS and CDR2 YYNGEE. CDR3 sequence (DNA): TGTGCCAGCAGTGGGGGGGACATAAATAGCAATCAGCCCCAGCATTTT. It is translated as CASSGGDINSNQPQHF.

The chain links TRBV6-1 to TRBJ1-5; the D gene is possibly TRBD1 (5 bases). Germline V gives CDR1 MNHNS, CDR2 SASEGT. The CDR3 sequence is 14 residues long. Trimming shortened V by 6 bases and J by 0 bases, and 9 bases separated the two germline ends. The CDR3 DNA reads as TGTGCCAGCAGCTCCGACAGTAGCAATCAGCCCCAGCATTTT. Translated, it gives CASSSDSSNQPQHF.

The chain has TRBV4-1 and TRBJ2-3; a weak D match, TRBD1 (5 bases). Trimming removed 4 bases from V and 2 bases from J, with 13 bases in between. This CDR3 is 15 amino acids long. Per germline, CDR1 MGHRA and CDR2 YSYEKL. The CDR3 here is CASSLQGLSTDTQYF. DNA for the CDR3: TGCGCCAGCAGCCTCCAGGGCCTCTCCACAGATACGCAGTATTTT.

V is TRBV18 and J is TRBJ2-2; 9 nucleotides match TRBD2. Trimming cost V 6 bases and J 5 bases; bases outside gene matches: 7. CDR1 KGHSH and CDR2 LQKENI come from the germline V gene. The CDR3 consists of 15 residues. The CDR3 DNA follows: TGTGCCAGCTCTCGTAGCGGGAGTAAGACCGGGGAGCTGTTTTTT. Residues: CASSRSGSKTGELFF.

This chain links TRBV18 with TRBJ1-1, with D maybe TRBD1 (5 bases). The germline V gene has CDR1 KGHSH and CDR2 LQKENI. This CDR3 region has 12 residues. V was pared by 10 bases and J by 3 bases, with 12 bases between. The CDR3 sequence: CATSKGDTEAFF. The CDR3 nucleotides are TGTGCCACCTCGAAAGGGGACACTGAAGCTTTCTTT.

The chain combines TRBV7-3 with TRBJ2-2; TRBD1 aligns across 8 bases. After removal of 4 bases from V and 2 bases from J, the junction contained 6 bases not matched to a gene. This CDR3 region has 16 residues. Germline CDR1 is SGHTA and CDR2 is FQGTGA. In DNA, the CDR3 is TGTGCCAGCAGCTCAGACAGGGGCGGAAACACCGGGGAGCTGTTTTTT. It encodes CASSSDRGGNTGELFF.

CDR3 nucleotides: TGCGCCAGCAGCCAAGAAATAGTTAGCGGGAGACTGGAGTACTTC. Translated, it gives CASSQEIVSGRLEYF. The rearrangement uses TRBV4-1 and TRBJ2-7; 9 nucleotides match TRBD2. CDR3 size: 15 residues. The germline gives CDR1 MGHRA, CDR2 YSYEKL. The trim removed 0 bases at V and 11 bases at J, leaving 11 bases unmatched.

This clone is a singleton in its sample. The chain recombines TRBV7-8 with TRBJ1-4; no firm D call. The germline gives CDR1 SGHVS, CDR2 FQNEAQ. CDR3 size: 15 residues. The V end lost 2 bases, the J end lost 8 bases, and 15 bases lay between the germline ends. CDR3 DNA sequence: TGTGCCAGCAGCTTACGTTCTGGGGAGGGCGAAAAACTGTTTTTT. It codes for CASSLRSGEGEKLFF.

This sequence joins TRBV5-1 and TRBJ2-7; possible D gene TRBD2, 5 bases. V lost 2 bases and J lost 2, with 11 bases in between. Germline V lookup: CDR1 SGHRS, CDR2 YFSETQ. This CDR3 has 14 residues. Written as DNA, the CDR3 is TGCGCCAGCAGCTTCGAGGGTGGGACCTACGAGCAGTACTTC. The encoded protein is CASSFEGGTYEQYF.

The V and J genes are TRBV11-2 and TRBJ2-7, with D perhaps TRBD2 (6 bases). The CDR3 sequence is 14 residues long. The ends were cut back, 4 bases at V and 0 bases at J, with 10 bases in the middle. From germline, CDR1 is SGHAT and CDR2 FQNNGV. The CDR3 nucleotides are TGTGCCAGCAGCTCGGAGCGGGCCTCCTACGAGCAGTACTTC. Amino acid sequence: CASSSERASYEQYF.

The chain links TRBV19 to TRBJ2-3, with no clear D. This CDR3 has 17 residues. The V gene lost 1 base and the J gene lost 2 bases, with 16 bases spanning the gap. Germline V CDR1 and CDR2: LNHDA, SQIVND (reference sequence). Here the CDR3 DNA reads TGTGCCAGTAGTATAGGGCAGGCCCAGCTGGTCACAGATACGCAGTATTTT. It translates to CASSIGQAQLVTDTQYF.

The chain links TRBV6-4 to TRBJ2-1; tentative D call: TRBD2 (5 bases). The CDR3 is 14 amino acids. Germline CDR1 MRHNA, CDR2 SNTAGT. Trimming pared 7 bases from V and 8 bases from J, leaving 18 bases between. The CDR3 region is CASKAAALSDEQFF. The CDR3 DNA reads as TGTGCCAGCAAAGCAGCGGCCTTATCCGATGAGCAGTTCTTC.

This chain joins TRBV5-1 and TRBJ2-7, with D perhaps matching TRBD2 (5 bases). The germline CDR1 and CDR2 sequences are SGHRS and YFSETQ. Trimming took off 0 bases at V and 0 bases at J, with 13 bases between the two ends. The CDR3 runs to 16 residues. The CDR3 reads CASSLALGLTSYEQYF. The CDR3 coding sequence is TGCGCCAGCAGCTTGGCCCTTGGACTGACCTCCTACGAGCAGTACTTC.

The chain carries TRBV18 and TRBJ1-1, with TRBD1 matching over 10 bases. Germline trimming cut 6 bases from V and 5 bases from J; bases unmatched to any gene: 3. Germline V gene data show CDR1 as KGHSH and CDR2 as LQKENI. The CDR3 has 13 residues. The CDR3: CASSWDRGTEAFF. DNA of the CDR3: TGTGCCAGCTCGTGGGACAGGGGAACTGAAGCTTTCTTT.

The chain carries TRBV19 and TRBJ1-2; possibly TRBD1 for D (6 bases). V lost 3 bases and J lost 4, with 24 bases in between. CDR1 is LNHDA, CDR2 SQIVND, per germline (reference sequence). The CDR3 runs 18 residues. CDR3 protein: CASSITSGDMGALYGYTF. As DNA, the CDR3 is TGTGCCAGTAGTATTACTTCAGGGGATATGGGGGCCCTCTATGGCTACACCTTC.

This chain's CDR3 is CASRPGQSNEKLFF. Here the CDR3 DNA reads TGTGCCAGCAGACCGGGACAGTCTAATGAAAAACTGTTTTTT. The chain couples TRBV6-6 to TRBJ1-4, with 7 bases lining up with TRBD1. There are 14 residues in the CDR3. From germline, CDR1 is MNHNY and CDR2 SVGAGI (reference sequence). The V gene end was trimmed by 6 bases and the J gene end by 3 bases; junction bases not matched to a gene: 4.

The rearrangement joins TRBV15 to TRBJ2-7; 7 bases are shared with TRBD2. V trimming: 4 bases; J trimming: 9 bases; junction bases outside the gene matches: 6. Germline loops: CDR1 LNHNV, CDR2 YYDKDF (reference sequence). This CDR3 has 12 residues. CDR3 in amino acids: CATSKGRATQYF. CDR3 DNA sequence: TGTGCCACCAGCAAGGGGAGGGCTACGCAGTACTTC. Complete variable domain (other parts from reference TRBV15 and TRBJ2-7): DAMVIQNPRYQVTQFGKPVTLSCSQTLNHNVMYWYQQKSSQAPKLLFHYYDKDFNNEADTPDNFQSRRPNTSFCFLDIRSPGLGDTAMYLCATSKGRATQYFGPGTRLTVT.